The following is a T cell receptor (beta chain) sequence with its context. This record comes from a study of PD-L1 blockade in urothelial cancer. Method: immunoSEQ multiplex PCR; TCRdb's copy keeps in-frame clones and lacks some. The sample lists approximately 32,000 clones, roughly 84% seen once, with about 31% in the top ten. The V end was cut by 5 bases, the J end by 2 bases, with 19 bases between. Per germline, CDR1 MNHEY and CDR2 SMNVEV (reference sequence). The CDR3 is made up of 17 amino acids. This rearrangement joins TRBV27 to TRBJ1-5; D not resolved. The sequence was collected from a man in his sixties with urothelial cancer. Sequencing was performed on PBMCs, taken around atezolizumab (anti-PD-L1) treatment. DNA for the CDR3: TGTGCCAGCAGTCCGTCGATCCGGATCGGGGGCAATCAGCCCCAGCATTTT. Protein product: CASSPSIRIGGNQPQHF.